The 31 T cell receptor beta chains in this list originate from one sample, sequenced in a study of CD8+ T cells in alopecia areata. The sequencing template was cDNA reverse transcribed from extracted RNA. TCRdb's copy holds only in-frame clones and misses some; the assay was immunoSEQ multiplex PCR. The sample lists 70,000 or so clones, under 75% occurring once. The sequences come from CD8+ T cells sorted from blood, collected at week 0. The receptor source for this set is a human donor with alopecia areata.

This clone came up a few times. J is TRBJ2-2 and V is TRBV19; 12 bases map to TRBD2. The CDR3 runs to 18 residues. Trimming cost V 3 bases and J 0 bases; bases outside gene matches: 5. The germline V gene has CDR1 LNHDA and CDR2 SQIVND (reference sequence). Here the CDR3 reads CASSIGLAGTANTGELFF. The CDR3 DNA follows: TGTGCCAGTAGTATCGGACTAGCGGGGACCGCGAACACCGGGGAGCTGTTTTTT.

This clone turned up a few times. V and J are TRBV11-2 and TRBJ2-5, with D perhaps matching TRBD2 (6 bases). Trimming took off 1 base at V and 5 bases at J, with 14 bases between the two ends. This CDR3 is 15 amino acids long. In germline, CDR1 is SGHAT, CDR2 FQNNGV. CDR3 sequence reads: CASSLAGSEEETQYF. The CDR3 DNA reads TGTGCCAGCAGCTTAGCCGGGAGTGAGGAGGAGACCCAGTACTTC.

J is TRBJ2-5 and V is TRBV14, with TRBD2 matching over 8 bases. The V gene's germline CDR1 is SGHDN and CDR2 FVKESK. The CDR3 length is 16 residues. V lost 4 bases and J lost 1; bases outside the gene matches: 8. CDR3 bases: TGTGCCAGCAGCCCAACTTTTAGCGGGGTCCAAGAGACCCAGTACTTC. It is translated as CASSPTFSGVQETQYF.

The V call is TRBV30, the J call TRBJ2-5; 9 nucleotides agree with TRBD2. V lost 2 bases, J lost 3 bases, and 4 bases stayed unmatched. In germline, CDR1 is GTSNPN, CDR2 SVGIG (reference sequence). The CDR3 length is 14 residues. The CDR3 is CAWSSLAGEETQYF. CDR3 coding DNA: TGTGCCTGGAGTTCGTTAGCGGGAGAAGAGACCCAGTACTTC.

This clone was seen a few times. CDR3: CASSQGLERGGNEQFF. The CDR3 coding sequence is TGCGCCAGCAGCCAGGGTCTCGAGCGGGGGGGCAATGAGCAGTTCTTC. The V call is TRBV4-3, the J call TRBJ2-1; 10 bases align to TRBD2. This CDR3 spans 16 amino acids. Trimming took 3 bases from V and 6 from J; bases not matched to a gene: 8. Germline CDR1 is LGHNA and CDR2 is YSLEER.

This clone was detected only a few times. The gene calls are TRBV19 and TRBJ2-1; no reliable D call. The CDR3 spans 13 residues. V was cut by 1 base and J by 5 bases, with 6 bases left in between. Germline lookup yields CDR1 LNHDA and CDR2 SQIVND (reference sequence). In DNA, the CDR3 is TGTGCCAGTAGTATAGCTGGAGACAATGAGCAGTTCTTC. It is translated as CASSIAGDNEQFF. The variable domain in full, with the rest retrieved from reference TRBV19 and TRBJ2-1, is DGGITQSPKYLFRKEGQNVTLSCEQNLNHDAMYWYRQDPGQGLRLIYYSQIVNDFQKGDIAEGYSVSREKKESFPLTVTSAQKNPTAFYLCASSIAGDNEQFFGPGTRLTVL.

The gene calls are TRBV4-1 and TRBJ2-7; the match to TRBD2 covers 13 bases. Germline V gene data show CDR1 as MGHRA and CDR2 as YSYEKL. Germline trimming cut 4 bases from V and 6 bases from J; bases unmatched to any gene: 9. This CDR3 comprises 16 residues. CDR3 coding DNA: TGCGCCAGCAGCCCCTGGACTAGCGGGAGTTCTTCCGAGCAGTACTTC. It codes for CASSPWTSGSSSEQYF.

A single count supports this clone. V gene TRBV9 combines with J gene TRBJ1-1; D may be TRBD1 (5 bases). Germline CDR1 SGDLS, CDR2 YYNGEE. The CDR3 is made up of 15 amino acids. V gave up 2 bases and J gave up 0 bases, with 11 bases separating them. This CDR3 is CASSVDGTLNTEAFF. The CDR3 bases are TGTGCCAGCAGCGTCGACGGGACCTTGAACACTGAAGCTTTCTTT.

This clone is medium-sized within its sample. The chain recombines TRBV5-4 with TRBJ1-4; 7 nucleotides line up with TRBD1. The length of the CDR3 is 14 residues. Per germline, CDR1 SGHNT and CDR2 YYREEE (reference sequence). With V trimmed by 3 bases and J by 8 bases, 7 bases remained unmatched. The CDR3 nucleotides read TGTGCCAGCAGCTCAAAGGGGGCCGGGGAAAAACTGTTTTTT. Protein sequence: CASSSKGAGEKLFF.

The sample holds a few counts of this clone. The chain carries TRBV9 and TRBJ1-1, with D hard to call. Trimming left V 3 bases short and J 10 bases short, with 19 bases between. This CDR3 spans 14 amino acids. Germline CDR1 and CDR2: SGDLS and YYNGEE. The DNA for the CDR3 is TGTGCCAGCAGCGCCCCTGGCCGAGGCGGGGTAGCTTTCTTT. It encodes CASSAPGRGGVAFF.

The chain has TRBV7-9 and TRBJ1-2; 8 bases are shared with TRBD1. V shed 5 bases and J 4 bases; nucleotides not matched to a gene: 6. Per germline, CDR1 SEHNR and CDR2 FQNEAQ (reference sequence). CDR3 size: 14 residues. For the CDR3, the DNA is TGTGCCAGCAGCCTTCAGGGGGCGCGCTATGGCTACACCTTC. Translated: CASSLQGARYGYTF.

The J gene is TRBJ2-3, the V gene TRBV7-3; TRBD2 agrees at 9 bases. The CDR3 extends over 14 amino acids. In germline, CDR1 is SGHTA, CDR2 FQGTGA. Trimming at V came to 2 bases and at J to 3 bases, leaving 0 bases not matched to a gene. The CDR3 coding sequence is TGTGCCAGCAGCTTAGCGGGAGGGACAGATACGCAGTATTTT. Amino acid sequence: CASSLAGGTDTQYF.

The chain uses TRBV30 and TRBJ1-5; tentative D call: TRBD1 (5 bases). Trimming shortened V by 2 bases and J by 0 bases, and 8 bases separated the two germline ends. The germline V gene encodes CDR1 GTSNPN and CDR2 SVGIG (reference sequence). This CDR3 contains 14 residues. The CDR3 sequence is CAWSRGYSNQPQHF. The CDR3 region has the DNA TGTGCCTGGAGTCGGGGGTATAGCAATCAGCCCCAGCATTTT.

This clone was detected once. The chain has TRBV29-1 and TRBJ2-7; 7 bases map to TRBD2. Losses at the gene ends were 6 bases for V and 2 bases for J; bases not matched to a gene: 10. The CDR3 contains 14 residues. Germline loops: CDR1 SQVTM, CDR2 ANQGSEA. CDR3 nucleotides: TGCAGCGTCCGGGATAGCGGGCCAACCTACGAGCAGTACTTC. This gives the protein CSVRDSGPTYEQYF.

The chain is built from TRBV29-1 and TRBJ1-1; a possible D gene is TRBD1 (6 bases). The V end lost 6 bases, the J end lost 5 bases, and 22 bases lay between the germline ends. The CDR3 sequence is 15 residues long. CDR1 and CDR2 from the germline V gene are SQVTM and ANQGSEA. CDR3 DNA: TGCAGCGTCGGACAGAATTCAGGAGAGGAAACTGAAGCTTTCTTT. Its translation is CSVGQNSGEETEAFF.

The chain couples TRBV25-1 to TRBJ2-7, with a possible D match to TRBD1 (6 bases). This CDR3 is 11 amino acids long. CDR1 and CDR2 from the germline V gene are MGHDK and SYGVNS. Deletions cut 10 bases from V and 3 bases from J, with 10 bases between. This CDR3 is CATAQGYEQYF. The DNA for the CDR3 is TGTGCCACCGCACAGGGCTACGAGCAGTACTTC.

V usage is TRBV5-1 and J usage is TRBJ1-1; 9 bases map to TRBD1. The germline CDR1 and CDR2 sequences are SGHRS and YFSETQ. The V and J ends lost 2 bases and 3 bases, in that order; junction bases with no gene match: 17. The CDR3 runs 19 residues. DNA of the CDR3: TGCGCCAGCAGCTTCATCTACAGGGGGCGCTTCTTGAGGGACACTGAAGCTTTCTTT. This translates into CASSFIYRGRFLRDTEAFF.

The CDR3 region is CASSLDQDGDEQYF. The CDR3 DNA reads as TGCGCCAGCAGCTTGGACCAGGACGGTGACGAGCAGTACTTC. V is TRBV5-1 and J is TRBJ2-7, with unresolved D. V gave up 0 bases and J gave up 5 bases, with 12 bases separating them. The CDR3 sequence is 14 residues long. The V gene's germline CDR1 is SGHRS and CDR2 YFSETQ.

The chain carries TRBV27 and TRBJ1-6; D remains ambiguous. The CDR3 is made up of 14 amino acids. V was pared by 3 bases and J by 7 bases, with 10 bases between. CDR1 is MNHEY, CDR2 SMNVEV, per germline (reference sequence). This CDR3 is CASSLGLENSPLHF. CDR3 sequence (DNA): TGTGCCAGCAGTTTGGGGTTAGAGAATTCACCCCTCCACTTT.

This sequence joins TRBV7-2 and TRBJ2-5; 9 nucleotides line up with TRBD2. The CDR3 is made up of 17 amino acids. Germline V gene data show CDR1 as SGHTA and CDR2 as FQGNSA. V dropped 1 base and J dropped 1; count of bases not matched to a gene: 7. The CDR3 loop reads CASSLVPSGDLQETQYF. For the CDR3, the DNA is TGTGCCAGCAGCTTAGTTCCTAGCGGGGACCTCCAAGAGACCCAGTACTTC.

CDR3 bases: TGCAGCGATTCCAGGAAATACACTGAAGCTTTCTTT. This gives the protein CSDSRKYTEAFF. The chain has TRBV29-1 and TRBJ1-1; D remains unclear. CDR3 size: 12 residues. V lost 7 bases to trimming and J lost 3 bases, with 12 bases between them. In germline, CDR1 is SQVTM, CDR2 ANQGSEA.

J is TRBJ1-1 and V is TRBV4-3; D unresolved. The CDR3 is 14 residues long. Between the trimmed V and J ends, which lost 0 bases and 2 bases, there was a span of 7 bases. Germline lookup yields CDR1 LGHNA and CDR2 YSLEER. The CDR3 loop reads CASSQETTNTEAFF. The CDR3 DNA reads as TGCGCCAGCAGCCAAGAGACCACAAACACTGAAGCTTTCTTT.

The V and J genes are TRBV12-5 and TRBJ1-1; no clear D. From germline, CDR1 is LGHNT and CDR2 FRNRAP. This CDR3 has 12 residues. Trimming pared 2 bases from V and 5 bases from J, leaving 6 bases between. CDR3 nucleotide sequence: TGTGCTAGTGGTTTGCCCGGAACTGAAGCTTTCTTT. It codes for CASGLPGTEAFF.

This clone came up once. This rearrangement joins TRBV5-4 to TRBJ2-6; D is undetermined. The CDR3 spans 14 residues. V was shortened by 4 bases and J by 4 bases, with 9 bases between the two germline ends. Germline CDR1 SGHNT, CDR2 YYREEE (reference sequence). The CDR3 protein is CASSPSDGANVLTF. CDR3 coding DNA: TGTGCCAGCAGCCCCAGCGACGGGGCCAACGTCCTGACTTTC.

The J gene is TRBJ1-5, the V gene TRBV28; tentatively, D is TRBD1 (5 bases). Trimming removed 4 bases from V and 0 bases from J, with 25 bases in between. The CDR3 extends over 20 amino acids. Per germline, CDR1 MDHEN and CDR2 SYDVKM. The CDR3 coding sequence is TGTGCCAGCAGTTCGGTGACAGATCTGACGGGGGAGGATAGCAATCAGCCCCAGCATTTT. Protein sequence: CASSSVTDLTGEDSNQPQHF.

The J gene is TRBJ2-2, the V gene TRBV15, with D possibly TRBD1 on 5 matching bases. The CDR3 spans 16 residues. V dropped 3 bases and J dropped 8 bases, with 19 bases sitting between them. Germline values: CDR1 LNHNV, CDR2 YYDKDF (reference sequence). CDR3 region: CATSSPQGLLLGELFF. CDR3 DNA: TGTGCCACCAGCAGTCCCCAGGGTCTTCTGTTAGGGGAGCTGTTTTTT.

The rearrangement joins TRBV6-1 to TRBJ2-7, with D perhaps TRBD1 or TRBD2 (6 bases each). V shed 0 bases and J shed 5 bases, with 14 bases lying between them. Germline assignment: CDR1 MNHNS and CDR2 SASEGT. This CDR3 spans 15 amino acids. The CDR3, as DNA: TGTGCCAGCAGTGAAGCGCTCGGGGGCGCAAACGAGCAGTACTTC. Protein product: CASSEALGGANEQYF.

V and J are TRBV7-6 and TRBJ2-1; tentative D call: TRBD1 (6 bases). From germline, CDR1 is SGHVS and CDR2 FNYEAQ. Trimming shortened V by 5 bases and J by 2 bases, and 16 bases separated the two germline ends. The CDR3 is 16 residues long. The CDR3 DNA is TGTGCCAGCAGCGTGGTGGACAGTGGTGCCTACAATGAGCAGTTCTTC. It specifies CASSVVDSGAYNEQFF.

V is TRBV5-1 and J is TRBJ2-7; TRBD1 agrees at 8 bases. V was clipped by 0 bases and J by 2 bases; unmatched bases: 4. CDR1 and CDR2 (germline): SGHRS, YFSETQ. The CDR3 is 15 amino acids. Written as DNA, the CDR3 is TGCGCCAGCAGCTTGGCAATGGGACAGGCCTACGAGCAGTACTTC. Translated, it gives CASSLAMGQAYEQYF.

The chain joins TRBV6-5 to TRBJ1-2; TRBD1 matches 7 bases. The CDR3 has 15 residues. Losses at the gene ends were 2 bases for V and 5 bases for J; bases not matched to a gene: 8. Germline values: CDR1 MNHEY, CDR2 SVGAGI. CDR3 nucleotides: TGTGCCAGCAGTTACGTGTCAGGGGGTAATTATGGCTACACCTTC. Amino acid sequence: CASSYVSGGNYGYTF.

The chain couples TRBV27 to TRBJ2-4, with D maybe TRBD1 (6 bases). The CDR3 has 18 residues. Per the germline V gene, CDR1 is MNHEY and CDR2 is SMNVEV (reference sequence). Between the trimmed V and J ends, which lost 5 bases and 1 base, there was a span of 21 bases. This chain's CDR3 is CASSPSLTGWVAKNIQYF. The CDR3 DNA sequence: TGTGCCAGCAGTCCCAGTCTTACAGGGTGGGTGGCCAAAAACATTCAGTACTTC.